These 24 T cell receptor beta chains share one sample of origin, sequenced in a study of T-cell reconstitution after alpha-beta-depleted transplantation in children. Construction of the TCRbeta library involved unique molecular identifiers. Using its own MiXCR run on the PCR reads, TCRdb lists one record per CDR3 protein. The sample records about 410,000 distinct CDR3 sequences, roughly 20% being singletons. The material sequenced was PBMCs from the stem cell graft donor, taken from the stem cell graft. The receptors were sampled from a human donor who donated a stem cell graft to a child with acute myeloid leukemia.

The chain couples TRBV12-3 or TRBV12-4 to TRBJ2-3; 13 nucleotides align to TRBD2. The V gene end was trimmed by 4 bases and the J gene end by 8 bases; junction bases not matched to a gene: 6. This CDR3 region has 15 residues. The CDR3 loop reads CASSSGLAGLGTQYF. The CDR3 nucleotides are TGTGCCAGCAGTTCGGGACTAGCGGGACTCGGTACGCAGTATTTT.

The chain has TRBV29-1 and TRBJ2-7; 8 nucleotides align to TRBD1. CDR1 and CDR2 from the germline V gene are SQVTM and ANQGSEA. The CDR3 covers 14 residues. V was pared by 4 bases and J by 3 bases, with 8 bases of the junction left unmatched. This CDR3 is CSVGPKQGDYEQYF. In DNA, the CDR3 is TGCAGCGTTGGTCCCAAACAGGGGGACTACGAGCAGTACTTC.

The sample holds many counts of this clonotype. The J gene is TRBJ2-1, the V gene TRBV21-1; TRBD2 is the table's D call and was not checked against the DNA. TRBV21-1 is a pseudogene. The CDR3 consists of 19 residues. Here the CDR3 DNA reads TGTGCCAGCAGCAATAGGTGGCCTAGCGGGAGGGTATCCTACAATGAGCAGTTCTTC. Amino acid sequence: CASSNRWPSGRVSYNEQFF.

The chain combines TRBV9 with TRBJ2-5, with 8 bases matching TRBD1. Trimming took 0 bases from V and 4 from J; bases not matched to a gene: 11. Looked up from germline, CDR1 is SGDLS and CDR2 is YYNGEE. The CDR3 covers 17 residues. The CDR3 sequence is CASSVVSGQGLGETQYF. The CDR3 region has the DNA TGTGCCAGCAGCGTAGTCAGCGGACAGGGTCTTGGAGAGACCCAGTACTTC.

The chain couples TRBV20-1 to TRBJ1-1; 7 nucleotides match TRBD1. Germline V lookup: CDR1 DFQATT, CDR2 SNEGSKA (reference sequence). The V and J ends lost 1 base and 0 bases, in that order; junction bases with no gene match: 11. This CDR3 spans 17 amino acids. The CDR3 sequence: CSARGQGQGDMNTEAFF. The CDR3 coding sequence is TGCAGTGCTAGAGGCCAAGGGCAGGGGGATATGAACACTGAAGCTTTCTTT.

The chain combines TRBV7-8 with TRBJ2-1; TRBD2 aligns across 7 bases. Germline V gene lookup returns CDR1 SGHVS and CDR2 FQNEAQ. V lost 2 bases, J lost 8 bases, and 9 bases stayed unmatched. This CDR3 spans 15 amino acids. The CDR3 spells CASSLPRTRLDEQFF. Here the CDR3 DNA reads TGTGCCAGCAGCTTACCCCGGACTAGGTTGGATGAGCAGTTCTTC.

CDR3 in amino acids: CASSHRLAGDHEQFF. CDR3 coding DNA: TGTGCCAGCAGTCACAGACTAGCGGGAGACCATGAGCAGTTCTTC. The chain employs TRBV11-3 and TRBJ2-1; 12 positions agree with TRBD2. With 6 bases clipped from V and 8 bases from J, the junction kept 8 bases outside the gene matches. CDR3 length: 15 residues. Per the germline V gene, CDR1 is SGHNT and CDR2 is YENEEA.

This clonotype came up a few times. The chain is built from TRBV5-1 and TRBJ2-1; D is uncertain. Germline V lookup: CDR1 SGHRS, CDR2 YFSETQ. The CDR3 has 14 residues. V lost 9 bases and J lost 4, with 17 bases in between. CDR3 DNA sequence: TGCGCCACCCGTCCCCGTTCCGTATACAATGAGCAGTTCTTC. Its translation is CATRPRSVYNEQFF.

The CDR3 spells CASSLVVWRSDTEAFF. CDR3 nucleotide sequence: TGTGCCAGCAGCTTAGTAGTGTGGAGATCGGATACTGAAGCTTTCTTT. The rearrangement links TRBV11-1 to TRBJ1-1; no reliable D call. Germline-derived CDR1 and CDR2 are SGHAT and FQDESV (reference sequence). The CDR3 is 16 amino acids. The germline V and J ends were trimmed by 1 base and 5 bases, with 17 bases remaining between them.

The J gene is TRBJ2-7, the V gene TRBV12-3 or TRBV12-4, with no clear D. The CDR3 consists of 13 residues. V was trimmed by 8 bases and J by 2 bases, leaving 13 bases between them. This CDR3 reads CASQSAGPYEQYF. The CDR3 DNA sequence: TGTGCCAGCCAGTCTGCCGGTCCCTACGAGCAGTACTTC.

This clonotype was seen a handful of times. J is TRBJ2-1 and V is TRBV5-1; 11 positions match TRBD2. V lost 3 bases and J lost 4; bases outside the gene matches: 6. The CDR3 extends over 16 amino acids. Germline lookup yields CDR1 SGHRS and CDR2 YFSETQ. In DNA form, the CDR3 reads TGCGCCAGCAGCTACTACACTAGCGGGAGTTACAATGAGCAGTTCTTC. It yields the protein CASSYYTSGSYNEQFF.

This clonotype was detected a few times. The chain employs TRBV11-2 and TRBJ2-2, with 9 bases fitting TRBD1. Germline V gene sequence: CDR1 SGHAT, CDR2 FQNNGV. This CDR3 region has 18 residues. J lost 5 bases, V lost 8 bases, and 18 bases had no gene match. In DNA, the CDR3 is TGTGCCAGCCTGACCATACATACCGGGACAGGGAGGACCGGGGAGCTGTTTTTT. Translated, it gives CASLTIHTGTGRTGELFF.

This clonotype has only a few counts. V and J are TRBV20-1 and TRBJ1-1; the match to TRBD1 covers 9 bases. CDR1 and CDR2 (germline): DFQATT, SNEGSKA (reference sequence). The V and J ends lost 3 bases and 5 bases, in that order; junction bases with no gene match: 10. The CDR3 spans 15 residues. CDR3 protein: CSARGQGGGGTEAFF. The CDR3 DNA reads as TGCAGTGCTAGGGGACAGGGAGGGGGAGGTACTGAAGCTTTCTTT.

There are a few counts of this clonotype. The chain employs TRBV10-3 and TRBJ2-7, with a possible D match to TRBD1 (6 bases). The CDR3 sequence is 15 residues long. Trimming shortened V by 2 bases and J by 2 bases, and 13 bases separated the two germline ends. The germline V gene encodes CDR1 ENHRY and CDR2 SYGVKD. The CDR3 region has the DNA TGTGCCATCAGTGAGGGGGACAACTTAGCCTACGAGCAGTACTTC. Translation gives CAISEGDNLAYEQYF.

This chain joins TRBV11-2 and TRBJ1-1; D is unclear. This CDR3 comprises 13 residues. From germline, CDR1 is SGHAT and CDR2 FQNNGV. Trimming left V 0 bases short and J 11 bases short, with 13 bases between. The CDR3 is CASSLEPSLSAFF. The DNA for the CDR3 is TGTGCCAGCAGCTTAGAGCCGTCACTTAGCGCTTTCTTT.

This clonotype occurred a few times. This chain connects TRBV20-1 to TRBJ2-3; possible D gene TRBD2, 5 bases. CDR1 is DFQATT, CDR2 SNEGSKA, per germline (reference sequence). Trimming removed 0 bases from V and 0 bases from J, with 10 bases in between. The CDR3 extends over 15 amino acids. CDR3 residues: CSARDLGGSTDTQYF. In DNA, the CDR3 is TGCAGTGCTAGAGATTTGGGCGGGAGCACAGATACGCAGTATTTT.

There are a few counts of this clonotype. The chain joins TRBV7-2 to TRBJ1-1; D gene unclear. Germline loops: CDR1 SGHTA, CDR2 FQGNSA. Trimming stripped 2 bases from V and 4 bases from J, with 11 bases between. CDR3 length: 14 residues. This CDR3 reads CASSLYTSGTEAFF. The CDR3 DNA reads TGTGCCAGCAGCTTATACACCTCGGGCACTGAAGCTTTCTTT.

In its sample, this clonotype was seen a few times. The chain employs TRBV20-1 and TRBJ2-1; either TRBD1 or TRBD2 may fit D (5 bases each). Germline values: CDR1 DFQATT, CDR2 SNEGSKA (reference sequence). The V gene lost 5 bases and the J gene lost 2 bases, with 16 bases spanning the gap. The CDR3 length is 15 residues. As DNA, the CDR3 is TGCAGTGCTCCCCACTCCGGGGCCGCCTACAATGAGCAGTTCTTC. Translating it yields CSAPHSGAAYNEQFF.

This clonotype was seen a handful of times. This chain links TRBV6-5 with TRBJ2-1; 8 nucleotides match TRBD2. CDR1 is MNHEY and CDR2 is SVGAGI in the germline V gene. The junction had 9 bases not matched to a gene; V was cut back by 4 bases and J by 4 bases. The CDR3 consists of 16 residues. CDR3 in amino acids: CASSSRLGGGYNEQFF. CDR3 nucleotide sequence: TGTGCCAGCAGTTCACGACTCGGGGGGGGGTACAATGAGCAGTTCTTC.

In this sample, this clonotype turned up once. This may arise from a read error, as a much more abundant clone is one base away. This chain joins TRBV20-1 and TRBJ2-7, with a possible D match to TRBD1 (5 bases). Germline V gives CDR1 DFQATT, CDR2 SNEGSKA (reference sequence). The CDR3 runs to 12 residues. The CDR3 spells CCAPDSVYEQYF. The CDR3 DNA follows: TGCTGTGCCCCCGACAGTGTCTACGAGCAGTACTTC.

This clonotype turned up a few times. The rearrangement joins TRBV20-1 to TRBJ2-7, with D possibly being TRBD2 (6 bases). The CDR3 consists of 15 residues. Trimming shortened V by 1 base and J by 1 base, and 14 bases separated the two germline ends. Germline V CDR1 and CDR2: DFQATT, SNEGSKA (reference sequence). This CDR3 is CSARVAGTPSYEQYF. The CDR3 coding sequence is TGCAGTGCTAGAGTCGCCGGGACTCCTTCCTACGAGCAGTACTTC.

This clonotype has a handful of counts. The chain employs TRBV20-1 and TRBJ2-2; D uncertain. The CDR3 length is 14 residues. With 4 bases removed from V and 2 bases from J, the gap between germline ends came to 11 bases. Germline CDR1 reads DFQATT; CDR2 reads SNEGSKA (reference sequence). CDR3 sequence: CSAIALRNTGELFF. As DNA, the CDR3 is TGCAGTGCTATCGCCTTAAGAAACACCGGGGAGCTGTTTTTT.

This clonotype has only a few counts. The gene calls are TRBV27 and TRBJ2-7, with D tentatively TRBD1 (5 bases). This CDR3 is 14 amino acids long. Germline values: CDR1 MNHEY, CDR2 SMNVEV (reference sequence). V gave up 3 bases and J gave up 0 bases, with 9 bases separating them. For the CDR3, the DNA is TGTGCCAGCAGTTTCAGGGTCAGCTCCTACGAGCAGTACTTC. It yields the protein CASSFRVSSYEQYF.

The chain joins TRBV19 to TRBJ1-1; D is ambiguous. Germline lookup yields CDR1 LNHDA and CDR2 SQIVND (reference sequence). Trimming shortened V by 3 bases and J by 0 bases, and 8 bases separated the two germline ends. This CDR3 contains 14 residues. DNA for the CDR3: TGTGCCAGTAGTATTGGAGGGATGAACACTGAAGCTTTCTTT. Translated: CASSIGGMNTEAFF.